A selection of T cell receptor beta chains follows, all from one sample in a study of T cell changes during pregnancy in multiple sclerosis. Generated by immunoSEQ multiplex PCR, the TCRdb table keeps only in-frame clones and is missing some. The sample records approximately 28,000 clones, 89% being singletons. The sample consisted of CD8+ T cells from peripheral blood mononuclear cells, taken in the second trimester of pregnancy. The receptors here all came from a female donor with multiple sclerosis, enrolled in a pregnancy study. CDR3s include the opening cysteine and the closing phenylalanine or tryptophan. A D gene is named only where the DNA matches it firmly.

v_gene	len	d_gene	j_gene	CDR3aa
TRBV9	19	TRBD2	TRBJ2-2	CASSVSSVGTSGNGGELFF
TRBV18	18	-	TRBJ2-7	CASSPPSGREYGVYEQYF
TRBV14	16	TRBD1	TRBJ2-4	CASSQWTGVAKNIQYF
TRBV11-1	16	TRBD2	TRBJ2-2	CASSAIAGVDTGELFF
TRBV14	14	-	TRBJ2-5	CASSQDSSGETQYF
TRBV4-1	17	TRBD1	TRBJ2-3	CASSQEGGAMSTDTQYF
TRBV28	12	-	TRBJ2-7	CASSYNYYEQYF
TRBV9	15	TRBD2	TRBJ2-2	CASSVVAGGTGELFF
TRBV4-1	18	TRBD2	TRBJ2-3	CASSQGGLAGVTTDTQYF
TRBV9	15	-	TRBJ2-5	CASSGGGLPGETQYF
TRBV5-5	12	-	TRBJ2-1	CASSYGFNEQFF
TRBV5-4	15	TRBD1	TRBJ1-1	CASSFADRLGTEAFF
TRBV11-2	17	-	TRBJ2-7	CASSLDGVGRIRTGQYF
TRBV27	13	TRBD1	TRBJ2-2	CASSSQGTGELFF
TRBV7-6	12	TRBD2	TRBJ2-7	CASTGLAGEQYF
TRBV28	15	TRBD1	TRBJ2-5	CASSPRTGGRETQYF
TRBV5-6	14	-	TRBJ1-2	CASSFSVRTYGYTF
TRBV11-2	17	TRBD2	TRBJ2-7	CASSLDAPAGGSHEQYF
TRBV25-1	14	TRBD2	TRBJ2-1	CASSVASGNNEQFF
TRBV28	17	-	TRBJ1-5	CASSWETGQGGNQPQHF
TRBV28	17	TRBD2	TRBJ2-5	CASSLVTLAGGLETQYF
TRBV6-1	14	TRBD1	TRBJ2-7	CASSVRGTGNEQYF
TRBV6-1	14	-	TRBJ2-7	CASSISASSYEQYF
TRBV27	15	TRBD1	TRBJ2-3	CASSSGQGVTDTQYF
TRBV7-9	17	TRBD2	TRBJ2-1	CASSLGLAGGFYNEQFF
TRBV19	15	-	TRBJ2-6	CASSISLTGANVLTF
TRBV9	15	TRBD2	TRBJ2-3	CASSSGLADTDTQYF
TRBV27	13	-	TRBJ1-5	CASSLQVNQPQHF
TRBV4-1	14	-	TRBJ1-1	CASSPPAWNTEAFF
TRBV27	15	TRBD1	TRBJ2-1	CASTTLLGGRDEQFF
TRBV27	18	-	TRBJ2-6	CASSLGRDTVSGANVLTF
TRBV27	16	TRBD2	TRBJ2-1	CASSLSGLAVYNEQFF
TRBV7-2	14	-	TRBJ2-7	CASSLLPRRREQYF
TRBV6-1	16	-	TRBJ2-1	CASSEWAGALYNEQFF
TRBV19	13	-	TRBJ2-1	CASSITLENEQFF
TRBV6-6	15	-	TRBJ2-4	CASSYFGLAKNIQYF
TRBV5-5	15	-	TRBJ2-7	CASSGPEQGSYEQYF
TRBV10-3	17	TRBD1	TRBJ2-5	CAISESRDRESQETQYF
TRBV11-2	15	-	TRBJ2-1	CASSLTPGGDGEQFF
TRBV7-9	15	-	TRBJ2-6	CASSPRVPGANVLTF
TRBV4-1	13	-	-	CASSLPQGTEQYF
TRBV30	15	-	TRBJ1-1	CAWSQTGTLNTEAFF
TRBV11-3	13	-	TRBJ2-7	CASSPTGTYEQYF
TRBV2	15	TRBD2	TRBJ2-7	CASTSLAGGPGEQYF
TRBV28	17	-	TRBJ2-7	CASSETGGGRGVYEQYF
TRBV9	14	-	TRBJ2-1	CASSDATVENEQFF
TRBV28	17	TRBD1	TRBJ1-1	CASRAEGASAMNTEAFF
TRBV28	16	TRBD2	TRBJ2-1	CASSFGGAGPYNEQFF
TRBV6-1	12	-	TRBJ2-1	CASRTTVWEQFF
TRBV28	18	TRBD1	TRBJ1-2	CASGIWGTGIHYFRGYTF
TRBV4-3	14	-	TRBJ2-3	CASSPPGSPHTQYF
TRBV29-1	15	-	TRBJ2-4	CSVEDSTGDLNIQYF
TRBV7-9	17	TRBD1	TRBJ2-5	CASSIPPGQGALETQYF
TRBV5-1	16	-	TRBJ1-1	CASSSEGGPMNTEAFF
TRBV27	16	-	-	CASSSATGFLLGEQYF